This T cell receptor (beta chain) was retrieved from a study of OX40 agonist ivuxolimab in advanced cancers. The CDR3 loop spans 17 amino acids. Looked up from germline, CDR1 is SGHRS and CDR2 is YFSETQ. V shed 0 bases, J shed 7 bases, and the junction held 11 bases outside the gene matches. Using immunoSEQ multiplex PCR, the repertoire was profiled, and TCRdb retains in-frame clones only, with some absent. The data contain under 25,000 clones, around 82% of them singletons. This rearrangement joins TRBV5-1 to TRBJ2-1; 9 nucleotides line up with TRBD1. Sequencing was performed on CD4+ or CD8+ T cells sorted from blood, taken in a trial of the OX40 agonist ivuxolimab. The clonotype comes from an adult with an advanced solid tumor such as melanoma, head and neck, liver or kidney cancer. The CDR3 nucleotides are TGCGCCAGCAGCTTGGTGTTAACAGGGGGCGCGGGGAATGAGCAGTTCTTC. This codes for CASSLVLTGGAGNEQFF. The full variable domain, its missing parts supplied by reference TRBV5-1 and TRBJ2-1, is KAGVTQTPRYLIKTRGQQVTLSCSPISGHRSVSWYQQTPGQGLQFLFEYFSETQRNKGNFPGRFSGRQFSNSRSEMNVSTLELGDSALYLCASSLVLTGGAGNEQFFGPGTRLTVL.